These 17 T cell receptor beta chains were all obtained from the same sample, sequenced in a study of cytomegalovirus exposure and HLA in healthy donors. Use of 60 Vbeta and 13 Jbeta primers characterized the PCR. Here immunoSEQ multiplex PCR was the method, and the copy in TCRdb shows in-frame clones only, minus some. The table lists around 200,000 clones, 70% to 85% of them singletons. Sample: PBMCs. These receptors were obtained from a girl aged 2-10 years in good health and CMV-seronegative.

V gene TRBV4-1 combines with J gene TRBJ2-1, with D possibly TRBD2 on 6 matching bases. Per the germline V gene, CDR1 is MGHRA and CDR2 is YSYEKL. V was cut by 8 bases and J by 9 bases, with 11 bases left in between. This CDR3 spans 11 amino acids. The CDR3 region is CASGGYPEQFF. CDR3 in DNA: TGCGCCAGCGGGGGGTACCCTGAGCAGTTCTTC.

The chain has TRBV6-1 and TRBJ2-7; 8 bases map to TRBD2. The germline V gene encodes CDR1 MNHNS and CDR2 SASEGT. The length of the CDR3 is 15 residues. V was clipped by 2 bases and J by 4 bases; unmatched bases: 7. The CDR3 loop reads CASSENSSGTYEQYF. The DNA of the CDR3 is TGTGCCAGCAGTGAAAATAGTAGCGGGACGTACGAGCAGTACTTC.

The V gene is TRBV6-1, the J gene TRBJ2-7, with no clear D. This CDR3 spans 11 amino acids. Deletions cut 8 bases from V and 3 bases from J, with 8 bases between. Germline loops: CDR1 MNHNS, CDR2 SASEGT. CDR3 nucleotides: TGTGCCAGCTCCTTTAACTACGAGCAGTACTTC. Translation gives CASSFNYEQYF.

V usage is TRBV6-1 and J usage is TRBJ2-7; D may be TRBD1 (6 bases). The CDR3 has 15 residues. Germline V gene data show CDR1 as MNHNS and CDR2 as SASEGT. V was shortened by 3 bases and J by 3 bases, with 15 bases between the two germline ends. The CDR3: CASSEYRVSLYEQYF. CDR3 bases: TGTGCCAGCAGTGAGTACAGGGTCAGTCTCTACGAGCAGTACTTC.

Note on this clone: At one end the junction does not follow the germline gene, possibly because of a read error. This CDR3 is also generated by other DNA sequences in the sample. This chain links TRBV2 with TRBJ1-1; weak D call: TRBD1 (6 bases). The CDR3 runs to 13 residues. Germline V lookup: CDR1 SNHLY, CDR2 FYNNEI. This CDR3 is CASRADRNTEAFF. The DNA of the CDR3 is TGTGCCAGCAGGGCCGACAGGAACACCGAAGCTTTCTTT.

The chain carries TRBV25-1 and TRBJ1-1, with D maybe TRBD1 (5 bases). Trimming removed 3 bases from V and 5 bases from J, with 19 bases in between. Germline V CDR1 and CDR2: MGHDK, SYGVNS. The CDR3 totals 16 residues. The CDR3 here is CASSDLTSGKRTEAFF. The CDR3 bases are TGTGCCAGCAGTGACCTAACCTCAGGGAAACGGACTGAAGCTTTCTTT.

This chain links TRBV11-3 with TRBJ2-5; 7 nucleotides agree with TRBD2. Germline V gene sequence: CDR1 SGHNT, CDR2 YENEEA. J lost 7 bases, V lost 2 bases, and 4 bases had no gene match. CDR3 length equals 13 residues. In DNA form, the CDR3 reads TGTGCCAGCAGCTTATCTGGGGGGGGGACCCAGTACTTC. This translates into CASSLSGGGTQYF.

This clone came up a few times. CDR3 amino acids: CASSLAEAQETQYF. For the CDR3, the DNA is TGTGCCAGCAGCTTAGCTGAAGCGCAAGAGACCCAGTACTTC. The chain recombines TRBV5-4 with TRBJ2-5; D remains ambiguous. CDR3 length equals 14 residues. The germline CDR1 and CDR2 sequences are SGHNT and YYREEE (reference sequence). V lost 2 bases and J lost 2, with 10 bases in between.

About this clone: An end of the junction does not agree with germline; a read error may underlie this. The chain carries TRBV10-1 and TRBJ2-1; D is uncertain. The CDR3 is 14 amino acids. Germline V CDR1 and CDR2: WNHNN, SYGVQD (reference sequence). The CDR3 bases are TGCGCCAGCAGTGACCTCTTCTCCTTCAATGAGCAGTTCTTC. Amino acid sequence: CASSDLFSFNEQFF.

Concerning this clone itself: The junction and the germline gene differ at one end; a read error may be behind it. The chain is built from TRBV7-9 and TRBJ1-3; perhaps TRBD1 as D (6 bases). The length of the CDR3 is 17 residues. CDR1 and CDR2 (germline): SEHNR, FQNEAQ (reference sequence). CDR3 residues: CSSSPGEQAFHGNTIYF. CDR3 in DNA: TGTTCCAGCAGCCCAGGGGAACAGGCGTTCCATGGAAACACCATATATTTT.

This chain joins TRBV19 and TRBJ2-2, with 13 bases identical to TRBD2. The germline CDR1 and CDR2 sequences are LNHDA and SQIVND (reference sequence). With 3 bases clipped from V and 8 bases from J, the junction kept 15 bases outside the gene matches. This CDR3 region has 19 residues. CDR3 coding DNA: TGTGCCAGTAGTATGCCCCAACTAGCGGGGGGGCTGGTATCTGGGGAGCTGTTTTTT. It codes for CASSMPQLAGGLVSGELFF.

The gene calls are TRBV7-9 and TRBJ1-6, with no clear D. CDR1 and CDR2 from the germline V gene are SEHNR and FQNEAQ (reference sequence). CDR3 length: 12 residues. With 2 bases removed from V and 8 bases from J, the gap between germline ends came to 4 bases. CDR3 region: CASSLYDSPLHF. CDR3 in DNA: TGTGCCAGCAGCTTATATGATTCACCCCTCCACTTT.

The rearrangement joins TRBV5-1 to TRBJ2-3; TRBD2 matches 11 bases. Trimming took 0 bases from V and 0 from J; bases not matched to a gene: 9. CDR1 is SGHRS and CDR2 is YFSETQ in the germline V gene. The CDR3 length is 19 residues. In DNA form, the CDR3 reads TGCGCCAGCAGCTTGGCCCTAGCGGGGGGCGTGGGTAGCACAGATACGCAGTATTTT. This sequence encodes CASSLALAGGVGSTDTQYF.

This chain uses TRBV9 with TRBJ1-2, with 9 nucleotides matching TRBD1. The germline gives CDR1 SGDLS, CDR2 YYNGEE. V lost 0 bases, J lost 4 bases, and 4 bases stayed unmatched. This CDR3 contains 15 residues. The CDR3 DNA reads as TGTGCCAGCAGCGTAGCTGGGACAGGGATCTATGGCTACACCTTC. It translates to CASSVAGTGIYGYTF. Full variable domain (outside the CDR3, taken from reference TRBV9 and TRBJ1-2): DSGVTQTPKHLITATGQRVTLRCSPRSGDLSVYWYQQSLDQGLQFLIQYYNGEERAKGNILERFSAQQFPDLHSELNLSSLELGDSALYFCASSVAGTGIYGYTFGSGTRLTVV.

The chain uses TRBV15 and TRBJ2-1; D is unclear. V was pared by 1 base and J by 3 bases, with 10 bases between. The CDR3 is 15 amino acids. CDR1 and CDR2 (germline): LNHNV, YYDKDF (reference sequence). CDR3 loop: CATSRVANFYNEQFF. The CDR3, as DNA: TGTGCCACCAGCAGAGTAGCCAACTTCTACAATGAGCAGTTCTTC.

CDR3 protein: CASSGLGLAGGRYEQYF. CDR3 bases: TGTGCCAGCAGTGGCCTTGGACTAGCGGGAGGGCGGTACGAGCAGTACTTC. The rearrangement joins TRBV6-1 to TRBJ2-7, with 15 bases lining up with TRBD2. Germline lookup yields CDR1 MNHNS and CDR2 SASEGT. V shed 4 bases and J 4 bases; nucleotides not matched to a gene: 8. This CDR3 region has 17 residues.

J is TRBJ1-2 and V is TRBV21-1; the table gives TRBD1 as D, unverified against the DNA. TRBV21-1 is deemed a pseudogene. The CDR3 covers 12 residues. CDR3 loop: CASSNRWTDRTF. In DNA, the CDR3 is TGTGCCAGCAGCAACCGTTGGACAGATAGGACCTTC.